The sequence of this T cell receptor (beta chain) was determined in a study of monozygotic twins with cystic fibrosis. Study context: Approximately 2.7 micrograms of fragmented DNA underwent approximately 15 PCR cycles for library preparation. Findings of the study overall: J usage was most co-twin-similar in 8 of 16 pairs, V in 13. The repertoire was suggested to be naive-dominated, clonality median around 0.01.

With regard to this clone: Its specificity is not known.

Germline CDR1 ENHRY, CDR2 SYGVKD. CDR3 length: 17 amino acids. Between the trimmed V and J ends, which lost 4 bases and 4 bases, there was a span of 17 bases. This table comes from immunoSEQ multiplex PCR, and its TCRdb copy is limited to in-frame clones, with some not included. There are fewer than 30,000 clones in the sample; roughly nine tenths occur only once, and 0.54% lies in the top ten. V usage is TRBV10-3 and J usage is TRBJ2-6; D call uncertain. Sequenced: blood. The TCR was taken from a girl aged 2-9 years with cystic fibrosis. The CDR3 region has the DNA TGTGCCATCAGTGGAGTTGGAGCGACGCCGGGGGCCAACGTCCTGACTTTC. Amino acid sequence: CAISGVGATPGANVLTF.